This TCR beta chain derives from a study of T cell responses to AZD1222 COVID-19 vaccine. Study-wide context: Recipients boosted at about 4 weeks or about 12 weeks are pooled. The study, taken as a whole, reports: Only six AZD1222 recipients tested seropositive at baseline. White British people made up most donors, females outnumbered males, and clonal diversity was possibly underestimated.

V was clipped by 1 base and J by 7 bases, with 11 bases between them. Germline CDR1 SGHVS, CDR2 FNYEAQ. The CDR3 has 13 residues. About this clone: Its matching antigen is unknown.

Profiled with immunoSEQ multiplex PCR; TCRdb holds only in-frame clones, not every one. Of 120,000 or so clones listed, roughly 91% were seen once; the top ten hold 2.5% to 3%. The chain recombines TRBV7-6 with TRBJ2-7, with a weak D call TRBD1 (6 bases). This TCR was sampled from an adult in good health. Material: peripheral blood, obtained on day 0 of AZD1222 vaccination. DNA of the CDR3: TGTGCCAGCAGCTTAGAGGGAAGGGGGGAGCAGTACTTC. Encoded protein: CASSLEGRGEQYF.